Listed here are 26 T cell receptor beta chains from one sample, sequenced in a study of T-cell reconstitution after alpha-beta-depleted transplantation in children. Preparation of the TCRbeta library was carried out with unique molecular identifiers. TCRdb called the PCR reads again in MiXCR, with one record for every CDR3 protein. Among roughly 300,000 distinct CDR3 sequences listed, 9.9% were seen once. The sample was PBMCs from the stem cell graft donor, taken from the stem cell graft. Receptors originate from a human donor who donated a stem cell graft to a child with SCID.

The chain uses TRBV6-5 and TRBJ2-3; D ambiguous. The CDR3 spans 15 residues. Germline V gene data show CDR1 as MNHEY and CDR2 as SVGAGI. Trimming left V 0 bases short and J 0 bases short, with 7 bases between. Here the CDR3 DNA reads TGTGCCAGCAGTTACTCGTCCAGAAGCACAGATACGCAGTATTTT. Its protein is CASSYSSRSTDTQYF.

The table lists this clonotype with many counts. This sequence joins TRBV5-1 and TRBJ2-1; D gene unclear. CDR1 SGHRS and CDR2 YFSETQ come from the germline V gene. The CDR3 has 11 residues. Trimming left V 7 bases short and J 8 bases short, with 10 bases between. The CDR3 here is CASSLDHEQFF. The CDR3 nucleotides read TGCGCCAGCTCCCTTGATCATGAGCAGTTCTTC.

The V gene is TRBV6-5, the J gene TRBJ2-7, with 14 bases identical to TRBD2. Germline CDR1 reads MNHEY; CDR2 reads SVGAGI. V trimming: 7 bases; J trimming: 5 bases; junction bases outside the gene matches: 7. CDR3 length: 15 residues. The CDR3 nucleotides read TGTGCCAGCACCTACCTGGGACTAGCGGGGGACGAGCAGTACTTC. It translates to CASTYLGLAGDEQYF.

This clonotype was counted ten times or more. J is TRBJ2-3 and V is TRBV6-4; perhaps TRBD2 as D (7 bases). CDR1 and CDR2 from the germline V gene are MRHNA and SNTAGT. The CDR3 totals 15 residues. The V gene lost 3 bases and the J gene lost 2 bases, with 12 bases spanning the gap. The CDR3 DNA follows: TGTGCCAGCAGTGAGGCGGGGGCCGTCACAGATACGCAGTATTTT. It is translated as CASSEAGAVTDTQYF.

V gene TRBV5-1 combines with J gene TRBJ2-1; 8 bases map to TRBD2. The CDR3 spans 17 residues. Per the germline V gene, CDR1 is SGHRS and CDR2 is YFSETQ. V was pared by 0 bases and J by 0 bases, with 5 bases of the junction left unmatched. In DNA, the CDR3 is TGCGCCAGCAGCTTGGGACTAGGGACTAGCTCCTACAATGAGCAGTTCTTC. Its translation: CASSLGLGTSSYNEQFF.

The V gene is TRBV20-1, the J gene TRBJ2-1; 9 nucleotides match TRBD1. Germline-derived CDR1 and CDR2 are DFQATT and SNEGSKA (reference sequence). V lost 3 bases and J lost 5; bases outside the gene matches: 5. The CDR3 extends over 14 amino acids. The DNA for the CDR3 is TGCAGTGCTAGGGGGGGGACAGGGAACAATGAGCAGTTCTTC. It translates to CSARGGTGNNEQFF.

This clonotype was seen more than once but under ten times. The CDR3 sequence is CASSTTTGPRLDTQYF. Here the CDR3 DNA reads TGTGCCAGCAGCACGACCACCGGGCCCCGGCTGGATACGCAGTATTTT. The chain links TRBV5-5 to TRBJ2-3; D unresolved. The V gene lost 4 bases and the J gene lost 6 bases, with 21 bases spanning the gap. Germline CDR1 and CDR2: SGHKS and YYEKEE (reference sequence). The CDR3 runs to 16 residues. Based on the CDR3 plus reference TRBV5-5 and TRBJ2-3, the full variable domain is DAGVTQSPTHLIKTRGQQVTLRCSPISGHKSVSWYQQVLGQGPQFIFQYYEKEERGRGNFPDRFSARQFPNYSSELNVNALLLGDSALYLCASSTTTGPRLDTQYFGPGTRLTVL.

This clonotype was picked up many times. The V call is TRBV27, the J call TRBJ2-7, with 10 nucleotides matching TRBD1. Germline V gives CDR1 MNHEY, CDR2 SMNVEV (reference sequence). The CDR3 sequence is 16 residues long. V was clipped by 3 bases and J by 4 bases; unmatched bases: 9. The CDR3 is CASSLAPDRGRYEQYF. Written as DNA, the CDR3 is TGTGCCAGCAGTTTGGCTCCCGACAGGGGGCGGTACGAGCAGTACTTC.

This clonotype was seen a few times. This chain uses TRBV6-2 or TRBV6-3 with TRBJ2-5, with unresolved D. V was pared by 7 bases and J by 5 bases, with 20 bases between. The length of the CDR3 is 15 residues. The germline gives CDR1 MNHEY, CDR2 SVGEGT. The CDR3 DNA is TGTGCCAGCAAACGACAACAGAGACTCGGTGAGACCCAGTACTTC. This translates into CASKRQQRLGETQYF.

This clonotype was seen only a few times. The rearrangement links TRBV15 to TRBJ2-5; D not certain. Trimming took 1 base from V and 5 from J, leaving 8 bases between them. The CDR3 runs 13 residues. CDR1 and CDR2 from the germline V gene are LNHNV and YYDKDF (reference sequence). The CDR3 loop reads CATSRGSEETQYF. The CDR3 region has the DNA TGTGCCACCAGCAGAGGGAGCGAGGAGACCCAGTACTTC.

In this sample, this clonotype turned up a few times. V is TRBV20-1 and J is TRBJ2-3, with 7 bases lining up with TRBD1. The CDR3 is 13 amino acids. Looked up from germline, CDR1 is DFQATT and CDR2 is SNEGSKA (reference sequence). J was trimmed by 6 bases and V by 0 bases; bases with no gene match: 3. The CDR3 is CSARDLTGDTQYF. CDR3 nucleotide sequence: TGCAGTGCTAGAGATCTGACAGGGGATACGCAGTATTTT.

This chain connects TRBV3-1 to TRBJ2-4; maybe TRBD2 (6 bases). The V gene's germline CDR1 is LGHDT and CDR2 YNNKEL (reference sequence). This CDR3 region has 15 residues. The germline V and J ends were trimmed by 1 base and 7 bases, with 14 bases remaining between them. CDR3 nucleotides: TGTGCCAGCAGCCAAGGGAGGGGTGGAAGGAACATTCAGTACTTC. As protein: CASSQGRGGRNIQYF. Based on the CDR3 plus reference TRBV3-1 and TRBJ2-4, the full variable domain is DTAVSQTPKYLVTQMGNDKSIKCEQNLGHDTMYWYKQDSKKFLKIMFSYNNKELIINETVPNRFSPKSPDKAHLNLHINSLELGDSAVYFCASSQGRGGRNIQYFGAGTRLSVL.

The rearrangement uses TRBV12-3 or TRBV12-4 and TRBJ1-2, with 7 bases lining up with TRBD1. The ends lost 6 bases at V and 8 bases at J; junction bases unmatched: 12. The CDR3 extends over 14 amino acids. The CDR3 DNA is TGTGCCAGCAGACAACTAGGGACAGTACACGGCTACACCTTC. This encodes CASRQLGTVHGYTF.

This chain connects TRBV5-1 to TRBJ1-1, with TRBD1 matching 7 bases. The V gene end was trimmed by 4 bases and the J gene end by 0 bases; junction bases not matched to a gene: 12. CDR1 is SGHRS and CDR2 is YFSETQ in the germline V gene. The CDR3 spans 17 residues. CDR3 sequence (DNA): TGCGCCAGCAGCAAAGGGACAGCTGAAACGATGAACACTGAAGCTTTCTTT. Its translation: CASSKGTAETMNTEAFF. The full variable domain, with the rest looked up from reference TRBV5-1 and TRBJ1-1, is KAGVTQTPRYLIKTRGQQVTLSCSPISGHRSVSWYQQTPGQGLQFLFEYFSETQRNKGNFPGRFSGRQFSNSRSEMNVSTLELGDSALYLCASSKGTAETMNTEAFFGQGTRLTVV.

This clonotype was seen only a few times. The CDR3 nucleotides are TGTGCCAGCAGCTTAACCCGGGGGCGAGTCAATGAGCAGTTCTTC. Its translation is CASSLTRGRVNEQFF. V is TRBV11-2 and J is TRBJ2-1; either TRBD1 or TRBD2 may supply D (6 bases each). This CDR3 is built from 15 residues. V was pared by 2 bases and J by 6 bases, with 14 bases between. From germline, CDR1 is SGHAT and CDR2 FQNNGV.

The table lists this clonotype with many counts. The CDR3 loop is CASSLFTRGTEAFF. As DNA, the CDR3 is TGTGCCAGCAGCTTATTTACCCGCGGGACTGAAGCTTTCTTT. This rearrangement joins TRBV7-2 to TRBJ1-1; unclear D gene. The CDR3 is 14 amino acids. V lost 2 bases and J 5 bases, leaving 12 bases between the germline ends. Germline loops: CDR1 SGHTA, CDR2 FQGNSA.

The chain links TRBV12-3 or TRBV12-4 to TRBJ1-1; 8 nucleotides match TRBD1. V lost 3 bases to trimming and J lost 5 bases; unmatched junction nucleotides: 2. The CDR3 spans 13 residues. The CDR3 nucleotides are TGTGCCAGCAGTTTGACAGGGGCGACTGAAGCTTTCTTT. It translates to CASSLTGATEAFF.

This clonotype showed up just a few times. V is TRBV5-1 and J is TRBJ1-4; 8 nucleotides align to TRBD1. Germline loops: CDR1 SGHRS, CDR2 YFSETQ. V was clipped by 1 base and J by 8 bases; unmatched bases: 7. CDR3 length: 15 amino acids. CDR3: CASSLILGDREKLFF. The CDR3 bases are TGCGCCAGCAGCTTGATCCTCGGGGACAGGGAAAAACTGTTTTTT.

This clonotype turned up a few times. One end of the junction fails to match germline, which may point to a read error. The chain combines TRBV6-1 with TRBJ1-1; the D is unclear. The CDR3 has 15 residues. Looked up from germline, CDR1 is MNHNS and CDR2 is SASEGT. CDR3 in amino acids: CASREAGPTNTEAFF. In DNA, the CDR3 is TGTGCCAGCCGTGAGGCGGGCCCGACGAACACTGAAGCTTTCTTT.

The chain recombines TRBV10-3 with TRBJ2-3; 8 bases line up with TRBD1. The CDR3 spans 15 residues. Germline CDR1 is ENHRY and CDR2 is SYGVKD. The trim removed 6 bases at V and 4 bases at J, leaving 9 bases unmatched. The CDR3 DNA reads TGTGCCATCAGGAAAGCAGGGGGCCTGGCAGATACGCAGTATTTT. It specifies CAIRKAGGLADTQYF.

J is TRBJ2-7 and V is TRBV11-3; D possibly corresponds to TRBD1 (6 bases). The CDR3 is made up of 13 amino acids. Germline CDR1 is SGHNT and CDR2 is YENEEA. V lost 5 bases and J 1 base, leaving 9 bases between the germline ends. The CDR3 nucleotides are TGTGCCAGCAGCAGCAGGGGATCCTACGAGCAGTACTTC. This gives the protein CASSSRGSYEQYF.

This clonotype was detected only a few times. The junction differs from germline at one of its ends, possibly a read error. The chain is built from TRBV6-2 or TRBV6-3 and TRBJ1-4, with D maybe TRBD1 (6 bases). The CDR3 totals 14 residues. CDR1 and CDR2 from the germline V gene are MNHEY and SVGEGT. In DNA, the CDR3 is TGTGCCAGCAGCTACTGGGGGCCGGATGAAAAACTGTTTTTT. Protein: CASSYWGPDEKLFF.

The chain links TRBV11-2 to TRBJ2-5, with D possibly being TRBD1 or TRBD2 (6 bases each). The CDR3 has 14 residues. Trimming removed 5 bases from V and 2 bases from J, with 12 bases in between. Germline CDR1 is SGHAT and CDR2 is FQNNGV. The CDR3 reads CASSRRGTQETQYF. CDR3 nucleotide sequence: TGTGCCAGCAGCCGACGCGGGACACAAGAGACCCAGTACTTC.

In this sample, this clonotype turned up many times. The genes are TRBV9 and TRBJ1-1, with D maybe TRBD1 (5 bases). Germline CDR1 and CDR2: SGDLS and YYNGEE. CDR3 length equals 12 residues. Trimming shortened V by 2 bases and J by 5 bases, and 7 bases separated the two germline ends. The CDR3 DNA reads TGTGCCAGCAGCGTGGGGGATACTGAAGCTTTCTTT. Its translation is CASSVGDTEAFF. Full variable domain (outside the CDR3, taken from reference TRBV9 and TRBJ1-1): DSGVTQTPKHLITATGQRVTLRCSPRSGDLSVYWYQQSLDQGLQFLIQYYNGEERAKGNILERFSAQQFPDLHSELNLSSLELGDSALYFCASSVGDTEAFFGQGTRLTVV.

This clonotype appeared a few times. The chain carries TRBV7-9 and TRBJ2-1, with 9 positions matching TRBD2. Germline trimming cut 5 bases from V and 3 bases from J; bases unmatched to any gene: 8. The CDR3 has 16 residues. Looked up from germline, CDR1 is SEHNR and CDR2 is FQNEAQ (reference sequence). CDR3 protein: CASSGGGGLLYNEQFF. CDR3 coding DNA: TGTGCCAGCAGCGGCGGGGGGGGCCTCCTCTACAATGAGCAGTTCTTC.

This clonotype was detected a few times. This chain connects TRBV7-8 to TRBJ2-2; maybe TRBD2 (5 bases). Between the trimmed V and J ends, which lost 4 bases and 7 bases, there was a span of 22 bases. The CDR3 is 17 amino acids. Germline lookup yields CDR1 SGHVS and CDR2 FQNEAQ. Here the CDR3 DNA reads TGTGCCAGCAGCTACAGAGACGTTTCGGGTAGCGTCGGGGAGCTGTTTTTT. Protein: CASSYRDVSGSVGELFF.